This TCR beta chain was documented in a study of cytomegalovirus exposure and HLA in healthy donors. CDR3 length equals 14 residues. Germline lookup yields CDR1 SGHNT and CDR2 YYREEE (reference sequence). V was pared by 4 bases and J by 3 bases, with 14 bases between. 13 Jbeta primers and 60 Vbeta primers were used for the PCR. Here immunoSEQ multiplex PCR was the method, and the copy in TCRdb shows in-frame clones only, minus some. The table lists around 170,000 clones, roughly 82% of them singletons. Donors sampled were nominally healthy, though unrecorded immune exposures were likely. The TCR was taken from a woman aged 45-60 years in good health and CMV-seropositive. This chain links TRBV5-4 with TRBJ2-7; weak D call: TRBD2 (6 bases). Specimen: PBMCs. CDR3 bases: TGTGCCAGCAGCCCCGGGGGAGCGGACTACGAGCAGTACTTC. Its protein product is CASSPGGADYEQYF.